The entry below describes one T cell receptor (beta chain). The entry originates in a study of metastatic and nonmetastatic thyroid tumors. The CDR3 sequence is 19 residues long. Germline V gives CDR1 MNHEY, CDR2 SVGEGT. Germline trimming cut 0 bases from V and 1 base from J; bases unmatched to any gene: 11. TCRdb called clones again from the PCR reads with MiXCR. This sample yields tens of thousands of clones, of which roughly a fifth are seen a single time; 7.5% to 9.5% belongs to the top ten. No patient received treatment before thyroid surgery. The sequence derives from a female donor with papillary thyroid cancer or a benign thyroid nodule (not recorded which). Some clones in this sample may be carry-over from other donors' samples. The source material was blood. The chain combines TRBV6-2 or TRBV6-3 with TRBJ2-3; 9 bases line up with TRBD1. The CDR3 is CASSYSWGQGTLGTDTQYF. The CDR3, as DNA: TGTGCCAGCAGTTACTCGTGGGGACAGGGTACATTAGGCACAGATACGCAGTATTTT.